These 17 T cell receptor beta chains originate from one sample sequenced in a study of blood T cell repertoires in COVID-19. This table comes from immunoSEQ multiplex PCR, and its TCRdb copy is limited to in-frame clones, with some not included. This table holds 230,000 or so clones, about 91% found once. Source material: PBMCs or T cells enriched from blood (not recorded which). The receptor set was obtained from a woman in her thirties or forties with acute COVID-19.

The CDR3 nucleotides read TGTGCCAGTAGTATAGTCGACATCTCTGGAAACACCATATATTTT. Translation gives CASSIVDISGNTIYF. The chain uses TRBV19 and TRBJ1-3; D remains ambiguous. This CDR3 has 15 amino acids. Trimming shortened V by 1 base and J by 0 bases, and 7 bases separated the two germline ends. From germline, CDR1 is LNHDA and CDR2 SQIVND (reference sequence).

The rearrangement joins TRBV24-1 to TRBJ1-2; TRBD1 aligns across 12 bases. Germline V gives CDR1 KGHDR, CDR2 SFDVKD. Trimming took 5 bases from V and 3 from J; bases not matched to a gene: 18. The CDR3 loop spans 20 amino acids. CDR3 amino acids: CATSGESSRDRGRFHYGYTF. CDR3 nucleotides: TGTGCCACCAGTGGTGAATCGTCCCGGGACAGGGGGCGCTTCCACTATGGCTACACCTTC.

V and J are TRBV5-6 and TRBJ2-1; 7 bases line up with TRBD2. The CDR3 contains 17 residues. J was trimmed by 0 bases and V by 2 bases; bases with no gene match: 8. From germline, CDR1 is SGHDT and CDR2 YYEEEE. The CDR3 DNA is TGTGCCAGCAGCTTCCTTGGCGGGGGTGCCTCCTACAATGAGCAGTTCTTC. Amino acids: CASSFLGGGASYNEQFF.

J is TRBJ2-1 and V is TRBV10-3; the D gene is possibly TRBD2 (5 bases). CDR3 length: 14 residues. CDR1 and CDR2 from the germline V gene are ENHRY and SYGVKD. V lost 5 bases and J lost 0, with 8 bases in between. DNA for the CDR3: TGTGCCATCAGTTTAGCGAGCTCCTACAATGAGCAGTTCTTC. Its protein product is CAISLASSYNEQFF.

This chain connects TRBV24-1 to TRBJ2-7; weak D call: TRBD2 (6 bases). The CDR3 spans 14 residues. The V gene lost 8 bases and the J gene lost 2 bases, with 15 bases spanning the gap. From germline, CDR1 is KGHDR and CDR2 SFDVKD. The CDR3 bases are TGTGCCACCATCCTAAACGGGACTCCCTACGAGCAGTACGTC. Its translation: CATILNGTPYEQYV.

This rearrangement joins TRBV4-3 to TRBJ1-1; 7 bases are shared with TRBD1. The CDR3 contains 16 residues. Germline CDR1 reads LGHNA; CDR2 reads YSLEER. The J segment lost 3 bases and the V segment lost 3 bases, leaving 10 bases of the junction unmatched. CDR3 in DNA: TGCGCCAGCAGCCATGGAAAGACAGGGTGGGACACTGAAGCTTTCTTT. The encoded protein is CASSHGKTGWDTEAFF.

The V call is TRBV6-5, the J call TRBJ1-2; D is ambiguous. Trimming removed 4 bases at V and 8 bases at J, with 14 bases between. Germline CDR1 MNHEY, CDR2 SVGAGI. The CDR3 covers 13 residues. The CDR3 DNA is TGTGCCAGCAGTTCGACGGGGAGGCAGGGCTACACCTTC. It yields the protein CASSSTGRQGYTF.

In this sample, this clone turned up once. The rearrangement uses TRBV2 and TRBJ2-3; TRBD2 matches 9 bases. This CDR3 comprises 12 residues. CDR1 is SNHLY, CDR2 FYNNEI, per germline. V dropped 7 bases and J dropped 4; count of bases not matched to a gene: 0. The CDR3 sequence: CASKRGADTQYF. The CDR3 nucleotides are TGTGCCAGCAAGCGGGGGGCAGATACGCAGTATTTT.

The chain recombines TRBV7-9 with TRBJ1-1; D is undetermined. Germline lookup yields CDR1 SEHNR and CDR2 FQNEAQ (reference sequence). The CDR3 totals 14 residues. V lost 2 bases to trimming and J lost 6 bases, with 13 bases between them. The CDR3 reads CASSLSAGWAEAFF. As DNA, the CDR3 is TGTGCCAGCAGCTTATCTGCAGGATGGGCTGAAGCTTTCTTT.

The chain joins TRBV24-1 to TRBJ2-2, with TRBD1 as a possible D gene (6 bases). The CDR3 is made up of 15 amino acids. The ends were cut back, 4 bases at V and 3 bases at J, with 11 bases in the middle. Germline V gene sequence: CDR1 KGHDR, CDR2 SFDVKD. DNA of the CDR3: TGTGCCACCAGTGACTCCAGGGGATACACCGGGGAGCTGTTTTTT. This translates into CATSDSRGYTGELFF.

The chain couples TRBV12-5 to TRBJ1-1; maybe TRBD1 (5 bases). CDR1 and CDR2 (germline): LGHNT, FRNRAP. The CDR3 extends over 13 amino acids. V lost 6 bases to trimming and J lost 5 bases, with 13 bases between them. CDR3 sequence (DNA): TGTGCTAGTGGCTACACTGGGGGGACTGAAGCTTTCTTT. It encodes CASGYTGGTEAFF.

The V call is TRBV10-1, the J call TRBJ2-1; 8 nucleotides align to TRBD2. The germline V gene encodes CDR1 WNHNN and CDR2 SYGVQD (reference sequence). The CDR3 totals 16 residues. Unmatched junction bases numbered 9, after V lost 5 bases and J lost 3 bases. The chain's CDR3 is CASSLSGSGSYNEQFF. The CDR3 DNA follows: TGCGCCAGCAGTCTGAGCGGCAGCGGGAGCTACAATGAGCAGTTCTTC.

The rearrangement uses TRBV30 and TRBJ2-6; a possible D gene is TRBD1 (5 bases). Germline values: CDR1 GTSNPN, CDR2 SVGIG (reference sequence). CDR3 length: 15 residues. Deletions cut 1 base from V and 9 bases from J, with 16 bases between. CDR3: CAWSATKGKVNVLTF. The CDR3, as DNA: TGTGCCTGGAGTGCTACCAAGGGGAAAGTCAACGTCCTGACTTTC.

This chain connects TRBV6-1 to TRBJ1-2; the D gene is possibly TRBD1 (6 bases). V lost 5 bases, J lost 5 bases, and 15 bases lay in between. The CDR3 is made up of 14 amino acids. Looked up from germline, CDR1 is MNHNS and CDR2 is SASEGT. In DNA form, the CDR3 reads TGTGCCAGCAGTTCCCTCGGGACAAATTATGGCTACACCTTC. Its protein product is CASSSLGTNYGYTF.

A word on this clone: Other nucleotide sequences in the sample specify the same CDR3. The V and J genes are TRBV5-1 and TRBJ1-5; D perhaps matches TRBD1 (5 bases). CDR3 length equals 15 residues. CDR1 SGHRS and CDR2 YFSETQ come from the germline V gene. Trimming left V 0 bases short and J 2 bases short, with 9 bases between. The CDR3 is CASSLEGGGNQPQHF. CDR3 DNA sequence: TGCGCCAGCAGCTTGGAAGGAGGGGGCAATCAGCCCCAGCATTTT.

The chain uses TRBV2 and TRBJ1-5; D gene uncertain. CDR3 length: 15 residues. In germline, CDR1 is SNHLY, CDR2 FYNNEI. Trimming removed 3 bases from V and 0 bases from J, with 9 bases in between. CDR3 DNA sequence: TGTGCCAGCAGTGATGGAGGACTTAGCAATCAGCCCCAGCATTTT. This gives the protein CASSDGGLSNQPQHF.

This chain links TRBV30 with TRBJ1-3; no definite D call. CDR1 and CDR2 from the germline V gene are GTSNPN and SVGIG (reference sequence). This CDR3 contains 12 residues. The V end was cut by 3 bases, the J end by 1 base, with 4 bases between. CDR3 residues: CAWRTSGNTIYF. CDR3 DNA sequence: TGTGCCTGGAGAACATCTGGAAACACCATATATTTT.